This T cell receptor beta chain was captured in a study of cytomegalovirus exposure and HLA in healthy donors. Overall study results and limits: The study listed under 200 cytomegalovirus-associated TCR beta chains. One variant, a missense change in DCLRE1C, was linked in a later analysis to TCR beta V- and J-gene trimming.

PCR employed 60 Vbeta and 13 Jbeta primers. The data were produced by immunoSEQ multiplex PCR, yet TCRdb's version contains in-frame clones alone and is incomplete. The sample yields about 140,000 clones, over 75% seen once. Worth noting for this clone: Its specificity is unknown.

The CDR3 length is 15 residues. Germline CDR1 is SGHTA and CDR2 is FQGNSA. Trimming cost V 4 bases and J 1 base, with 10 bases left between them. This clonotype originated in a woman in her 30s in good health and CMV-seronegative. The chain joins TRBV7-2 to TRBJ1-4, with D unresolved. Material for sequencing was PBMCs. CDR3 in DNA: TGTGCCAGCAGCTCGATCAGCGGAACTAATGAAAAACTGTTTTTT. Residues: CASSSISGTNEKLFF.